The 8 T cell receptor beta chains below were found in one sample sequenced in a study of T cell therapy after organ transplantation. The protocol was immunoSEQ multiplex PCR, while the TCRdb copy is restricted to in-frame clones and leaves out a portion. The top ten hold over 3% of the sample, which has approximately 52,000 clones, approximately 94% seen once. The antigens of these receptors remain unknown. This specimen was CD8+ T cells from blood, taken before autologous CMV-specific T cell therapy. Source of these receptors: a human patient who had received a solid organ transplant and had CMV disease.

This clone turned up a few times. The V call is TRBV6-4, the J call TRBJ2-1, with TRBD2 identical over 7 bases. The CDR3 runs 15 residues. The junction had 7 bases not matched to a gene; V was cut back by 5 bases and J by 3 bases. In germline, CDR1 is MRHNA, CDR2 SNTAGT. The DNA for the CDR3 is TGTGCCAGCAGTCTATCCTGGGAGGGCTACAATGAGCAGTTCTTC. Translation: CASSLSWEGYNEQFF.

J is TRBJ1-2 and V is TRBV7-2, with 8 bases lining up with TRBD1. Trimming took 3 bases from V and 3 from J; bases not matched to a gene: 3. Germline CDR1 is SGHTA and CDR2 is FQGNSA. The CDR3 loop spans 14 amino acids. The CDR3 region has the DNA TGTGCCAGCAGCTTGACAGGGGAGGACTATGGCTACACCTTC. Protein product: CASSLTGEDYGYTF.

The chain recombines TRBV5-1 with TRBJ2-2, with D hard to call. Trimming stripped 0 bases from V and 8 bases from J, with 11 bases between. CDR1 and CDR2 (germline): SGHRS, YFSETQ. The CDR3 covers 14 residues. CDR3 bases: TGCGCCAGCAGCTTGGCCGCAGACGCGGGGGAGCTGTTTTTT. Protein sequence: CASSLAADAGELFF. Supplemented by reference TRBV5-1 and TRBJ2-2, the full variable domain reads KAGVTQTPRYLIKTRGQQVTLSCSPISGHRSVSWYQQTPGQGLQFLFEYFSETQRNKGNFPGRFSGRQFSNSRSEMNVSTLELGDSALYLCASSLAADAGELFFGEGSRLTVL.

This clone was found once. The V gene is TRBV18, the J gene TRBJ2-7; 7 nucleotides line up with TRBD1. CDR1 is KGHSH and CDR2 is LQKENI in the germline V gene. This CDR3 region has 14 residues. V lost 3 bases, J lost 1 base, and 3 bases stayed unmatched. CDR3 bases: TGTGCCAGCTCACCGACAGGGTTGTCCTACGAGCAGTACTTC. The encoded protein is CASSPTGLSYEQYF.

The CDR3: CASSQNPGRPNYGYTF. The CDR3 bases are TGTGCCAGCAGCCAAAACCCGGGACGCCCCAACTATGGCTACACCTTC. The chain has TRBV16 and TRBJ1-2, with D possibly being TRBD1 (5 bases). The V gene lost 2 bases and the J gene lost 2 bases, with 15 bases spanning the gap. Per the germline V gene, CDR1 is KGHSY and CDR2 is FQNENV. The CDR3 runs to 16 residues.

The chain uses TRBV6-1 and TRBJ1-2, with unresolved D. The CDR3 runs to 16 residues. V shed 0 bases and J shed 4 bases, with 15 bases lying between them. Germline V gene sequence: CDR1 MNHNS, CDR2 SASEGT. This chain's CDR3 is CASSEALGRVIYGYTF. CDR3 DNA: TGTGCCAGCAGTGAAGCTCTTGGGCGGGTGATCTATGGCTACACCTTC.

V is TRBV15 and J is TRBJ2-5, with D possibly TRBD1 on 5 matching bases. Germline lookup yields CDR1 LNHNV and CDR2 YYDKDF (reference sequence). Deletions cut 4 bases from V and 1 base from J, with 16 bases between. This CDR3 region has 16 residues. The CDR3 protein is CATSTPAEGAQETQYF. CDR3 DNA: TGTGCCACCAGCACCCCAGCAGAAGGGGCCCAAGAGACCCAGTACTTC.

This sequence joins TRBV5-1 and TRBJ1-2; 7 bases align to TRBD1. V lost 5 bases and J lost 0; bases outside the gene matches: 7. The CDR3 consists of 15 residues. CDR1 SGHRS and CDR2 YFSETQ come from the germline V gene. The CDR3 DNA reads as TGCGCCAGCAGACCTGACAGGGCCTCTAACTATGGCTACACCTTC. Residues: CASRPDRASNYGYTF.